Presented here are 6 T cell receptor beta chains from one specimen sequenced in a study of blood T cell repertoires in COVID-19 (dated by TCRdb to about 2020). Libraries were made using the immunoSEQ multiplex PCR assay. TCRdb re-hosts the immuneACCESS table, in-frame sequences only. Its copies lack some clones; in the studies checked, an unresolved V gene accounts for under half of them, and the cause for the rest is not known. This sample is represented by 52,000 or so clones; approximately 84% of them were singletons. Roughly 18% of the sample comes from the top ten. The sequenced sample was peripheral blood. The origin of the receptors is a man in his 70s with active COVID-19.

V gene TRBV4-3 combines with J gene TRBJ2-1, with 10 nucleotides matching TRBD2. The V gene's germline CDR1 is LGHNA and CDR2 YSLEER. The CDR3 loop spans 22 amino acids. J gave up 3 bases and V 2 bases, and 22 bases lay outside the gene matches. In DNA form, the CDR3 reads TGCGCCAGCAGCCAACGGTTTCTGGGACGGAACCTAGCGGGAGATGGCTACAATGAGCAGTTCTTC. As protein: CASSQRFLGRNLAGDGYNEQFF.

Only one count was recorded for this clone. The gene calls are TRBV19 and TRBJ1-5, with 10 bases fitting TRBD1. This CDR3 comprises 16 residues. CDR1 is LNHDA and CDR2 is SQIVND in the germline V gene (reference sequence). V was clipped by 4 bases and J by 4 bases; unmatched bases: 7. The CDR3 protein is CASSTVDRGRNQPQHF. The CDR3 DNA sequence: TGTGCCAGTAGTACGGTCGACAGGGGGCGAAATCAGCCCCAGCATTTT.

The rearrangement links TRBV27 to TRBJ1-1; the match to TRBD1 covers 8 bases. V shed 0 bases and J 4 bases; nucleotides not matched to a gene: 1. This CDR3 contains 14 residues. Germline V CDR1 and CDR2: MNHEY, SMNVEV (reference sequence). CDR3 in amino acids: CASSLSQGATEAFF. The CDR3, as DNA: TGTGCCAGCAGTTTATCTCAGGGGGCCACTGAAGCTTTCTTT.

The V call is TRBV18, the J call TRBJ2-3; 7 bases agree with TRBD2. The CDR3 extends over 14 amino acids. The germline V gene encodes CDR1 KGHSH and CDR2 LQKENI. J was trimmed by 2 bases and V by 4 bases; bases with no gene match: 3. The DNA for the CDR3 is TGTGCCAGCTCACAGACTAGCTCCACAGATACGCAGTATTTT. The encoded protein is CASSQTSSTDTQYF.

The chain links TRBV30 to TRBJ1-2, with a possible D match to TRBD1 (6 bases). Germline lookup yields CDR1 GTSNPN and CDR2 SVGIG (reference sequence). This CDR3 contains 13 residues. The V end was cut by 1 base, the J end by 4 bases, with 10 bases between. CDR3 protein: CAWSGKGGYGYTF. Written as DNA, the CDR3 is TGTGCCTGGAGTGGTAAAGGGGGCTATGGCTACACCTTC.

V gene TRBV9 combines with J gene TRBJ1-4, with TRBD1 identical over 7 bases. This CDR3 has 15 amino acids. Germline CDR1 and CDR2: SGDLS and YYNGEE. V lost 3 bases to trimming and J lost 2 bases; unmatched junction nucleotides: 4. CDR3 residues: CASSGQGWTNEKLFF. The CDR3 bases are TGTGCCAGCAGCGGACAGGGCTGGACTAATGAAAAACTGTTTTTT.